The rows below give T cell receptor beta chains drawn from one sample of a study of shared clonotypes between healthy human individuals. Sequencing was performed with immunoSEQ multiplex PCR; in TCRdb, only in-frame clones are kept and a portion is missing. This sample has around 370,000 clones, with around 96% found just once. The sample consisted of memory CD8+ T cells sorted from blood. These TCRs come from a man aged 25-45 years in good health. Each CDR3 is given with its conserved first and last residue. Fields, in order: clone size, J gene, V gene, D gene, CDR3 protein, CDR3 DNA. The D gene is left open where the match is weak. The size field is filled for only some rows; it gives once, few, many or a size class.

. | TRBJ1-3 | TRBV10-3 | . | CAISDRGGNTIYF | TGTGCCATCAGTGACAGGGGTGGAAACACCATATATTTT
. | TRBJ1-5 | TRBV28 | TRBD1 | CASRLDRVSNQPQHF | TGTGCCAGCAGACTGGACAGGGTTAGCAATCAGCCCCAGCATTTT
. | TRBJ1-5 | TRBV28 | TRBD1 | CASSLDREAGQPQHF | TGTGCCAGCAGTTTAGACAGGGAGGCGGGTCAGCCCCAGCATTTT
. | TRBJ1-1 | TRBV7-8 | TRBD1 | CASSSRQGARAEAFF | TGTGCCAGCAGCTCAAGACAGGGGGCGCGGGCTGAAGCTTTCTTT
. | TRBJ1-2 | TRBV7-9 | TRBD1 | CASSPTGGGYTF | TGTGCCAGCAGCCCTACAGGGGGCGGCTACACCTTC
. | TRBJ2-1 | TRBV19 | . | CAGRIYNEQFF | TGTGCCGGACGGATTTACAATGAGCAGTTCTTC
once | TRBJ2-7 | TRBV15 | TRBD1 | CATSRGGRDRWSYEQYF | TGTGCCACCAGCAGAGGAGGCCGGGACAGGTGGTCCTACGAGCAGTACTTC
. | TRBJ1-2 | TRBV7-9 | TRBD1 | CASSFGQGAVGYTF | TGTGCCAGCAGCTTCGGACAGGGGGCTGTTGGCTACACCTTC
. | TRBJ2-4 | TRBV11-2 | TRBD2 | CASSLGGGAAKNIQYF | TGTGCCAGCAGCTTAGGGGGGGGAGCAGCCAAAAACATTCAGTACTTC
. | TRBJ2-1 | TRBV7-2 | TRBD2 | CASSLVASGSNEQFF | TGTGCCAGCAGCTTAGTGGCTAGCGGGAGCAATGAGCAGTTCTTC
. | TRBJ2-7 | TRBV2 | . | CASSELGGTYEQYF | TGTGCCAGCAGTGAATTGGGGGGAACCTACGAGCAGTACTTC
. | TRBJ2-1 | TRBV18 | TRBD2 | CASSGGRASNEQFF | TGTGCCAGCTCGGGCGGGAGGGCCTCCAATGAGCAGTTCTTC
. | TRBJ2-2 | TRBV11-2 | . | CASSPHLAHTGELFF | TGTGCCAGCAGCCCGCATCTAGCGCACACCGGGGAGCTGTTTTTT
. | TRBJ1-1 | TRBV5-4 | . | CASSFSGNTEAFF | TGTGCCAGCAGCTTTTCAGGGAACACTGAAGCTTTCTTT
few | TRBJ2-4 | TRBV2 | TRBD1 | CASKGADIQYF | TGTGCCAGCAAGGGGGCAGACATTCAGTACTTC
. | TRBJ2-3 | TRBV28 | . | CASSPPKGSSTDTQYF | TGTGCCAGCAGTCCTCCCAAGGGCTCAAGCACAGATACGCAGTATTTT